These T cell receptor beta chains were read from a single sample in a study of neurological immune-mediated disorders. One entry per CDR3 protein results from TCRdb running MiXCR on the 5' RACE reads. The sample shows about 120,000 distinct CDR3 sequences, approximately 3.2% of them seen only once. The sequencing sample was made of PBMCs. Receptor source: a woman aged 25 to 39 with multiple sclerosis. The CDR3 runs from the conserved cysteine through the conserved F or W.

v_call: TRBV5-1
cdr3_aa: CASSPTGTGTGYTF

v_call: TRBV12-3/TRBV12-4
cdr3_aa: CASSLVRGVEAFF

v_call: TRBV6-2/TRBV6-3
cdr3_aa: CAVRLAPTYEQYF

v_call: TRBV12-3/TRBV12-4
cdr3_aa: CASSPTGTRPPQHF

v_call: TRBV6-6
cdr3_aa: CASRDGTGVANYGYTF

v_call: TRBV7-2
cdr3_aa: CASNVQRESYEQYF

v_call: TRBV7-2
cdr3_aa: CASSLGDDLAGGGADTQYF

v_call: TRBV6-5
cdr3_aa: CASSRGLSGNTIYF

v_call: TRBV11-2
cdr3_aa: CASSPGGQGYSNQPQHF

v_call: TRBV20-1
cdr3_aa: CSARDLAKNIQYF

v_call: TRBV13
cdr3_aa: CASSLGQGGLYNEQFF

v_call: TRBV7-9
cdr3_aa: CASSLGGRDNQPQHF

v_call: TRBV7-8
cdr3_aa: CASSQPGDNTDTQYF

v_call: TRBV5-1
cdr3_aa: CASSFAPGSSYEQYF

v_call: TRBV29-1
cdr3_aa: CSVTGGVAKNIQYF

v_call: TRBV20-1
cdr3_aa: CSARDRVPGKPQHF

v_call: TRBV7-9
cdr3_aa: CASSPPGTGTDTQYF

v_call: TRBV27
cdr3_aa: CASSFGTAYNEQFF

v_call: TRBV11-2
cdr3_aa: CASKQGLNEQFF

v_call: TRBV6-6
cdr3_aa: CASSAGRVSADTQYF

v_call: TRBV20-1
cdr3_aa: CSPIGTGVSGANVLTF

v_call: TRBV3-1
cdr3_aa: CASSQEVGISPNYGYTF

v_call: TRBV7-9
cdr3_aa: CASSPRLAGDGPNAYEQYF

v_call: TRBV18
cdr3_aa: CASSPRTGVTGELFF

v_call: TRBV7-8
cdr3_aa: CASSFGGNKKIQYF

v_call: TRBV7-2
cdr3_aa: CASIPGASTDTQYF

v_call: TRBV27
cdr3_aa: CASRGGQSIQETQYF

v_call: TRBV5-1
cdr3_aa: CASSSGQGANVLTF

v_call: TRBV27
cdr3_aa: CASSLSGNRDTEAFF

v_call: TRBV6-5
cdr3_aa: CASSSRLQSEQFF

v_call: TRBV6-5
cdr3_aa: CASKGTGAWYGYTF

v_call: TRBV5-1
cdr3_aa: CASSAGNDEQFF

v_call: TRBV3-1
cdr3_aa: CASSQGVGLAGVEQFF

v_call: TRBV7-2
cdr3_aa: CASSLPNTGELFF

v_call: TRBV20-1
cdr3_aa: CSAGMNTEAFF

v_call: TRBV27
cdr3_aa: CASSLGGPYNEQFF

v_call: TRBV29-1
cdr3_aa: CSVDSRVGEQFF

v_call: TRBV5-5
cdr3_aa: CASSPPDLPSTDTQYF

v_call: TRBV29-1
cdr3_aa: CSMSDSYGYTF